The present T cell receptor (beta chain) was sequenced within a study of T cells in Graves' hyperthyroidism and ophthalmopathy. Study-level findings and limits: A model of 13 V-J pairs discriminated ophthalmopathy from stable hyperthyroidism.

Amplification of TCR beta CDR3 regions used RNA as the template. Initially, a first-round RT-PCR of the TCR CDR3 employed the HTBI primer set. TCRdb re-derived calls from the multiplex PCR reads in MiXCR, one entry per CDR3 protein. This sample yields about 350,000 distinct CDR3 sequences, of which roughly 15% are seen a single time; about a third belongs to the top ten. Patients affected by ophthalmopathy presented a Clinical Activity Score of at least 3, a NOSPECS grade of at least 4, and disease duration below 3 months. The CDR3 contains 15 residues. In germline, CDR1 is SGHTA, CDR2 FQGNSA. V dropped 4 bases and J dropped 2; count of bases not matched to a gene: 2. This clonotype appeared many times. Antigen: not known.

Sequencing was carried out using blood. This TCR was sampled from a woman aged 35 to 49 with Graves' ophthalmopathy. The rearrangement uses TRBV7-2 and TRBJ2-6, with 7 bases lining up with TRBD1. The CDR3 nucleotides are TGTGCCAGCAGCTCACAGGGGACTGGGGCCAACGTCCTGACTTTC. Its translation is CASSSQGTGANVLTF.